The rows below give T cell receptor beta chains drawn from one sample of a study of blood T cell repertoires in COVID-19. Some clones are missing from TCRdb's copy, which holds only in-frame ones; the method was immunoSEQ multiplex PCR. In the table there are around 160,000 clones, over 70% of which are singletons. The material sequenced was peripheral blood. Every receptor here comes from a man aged 80 or over with acute or convalescent COVID-19. CDR3s include the opening cysteine and the closing phenylalanine or tryptophan. Fields, in order: D gene, V gene, J gene, clone size, CDR3 protein, CDR3 DNA. The D gene is left open where the match is weak. Size tells how often a clone was seen (once, few, many) or the class of an expanded clone, and some rows leave it out.

TRBD1	TRBV3-1/TRBV3-2	TRBJ2-5	once	CASSLQTGRRETQYF	TGTGCCAGCAGCCTACAGACAGGGCGGCGGGAGACCCAGTACTTC
TRBD1	TRBV30	TRBJ2-7	once	CAWSVQGGPYEQYF	TGTGCCTGGAGTGTCCAAGGGGGCCCCTACGAGCAGTACTTC
TRBD1	TRBV5-6	TRBJ1-6	NA	CASSFGTGGNSPLHF	TGTGCCAGCAGCTTCGGGACAGGGGGTAATTCACCCCTCCACTTT
NA	TRBV14	TRBJ1-1	NA	CASSQVDSGRAEAFF	TGTGCCAGCAGCCAAGTCGACAGTGGCCGGGCTGAAGCTTTCTTT
NA	TRBV5-8	TRBJ2-4	NA	CASSPLENIQYF	TGTGCCAGCAGCCCCTTAGAAAACATTCAGTACTTC
TRBD1	TRBV24-1	TRBJ2-3	NA	CATSDPRQGSTDTQYF	TGTGCCACCAGTGACCCTAGACAGGGGAGCACAGATACGCAGTATTTT
NA	TRBV3-1/TRBV3-2	TRBJ1-1	once	CASSQGLFEAFF	TGTGCCAGCAGCCAAGGGCTTTTTGAAGCTTTCTTT
NA	TRBV28	TRBJ2-3	NA	CASGRGSDTQYF	TGTGCCAGCGGGCGGGGATCAGATACGCAGTATTTT
NA	TRBV7-9	TRBJ2-7	NA	CASSLATGAYEQYF	TGTGCCAGCAGCTTAGCAACAGGAGCCTACGAGCAGTACTTC
TRBD1	TRBV4-1	TRBJ2-2	few	CASSPGQGANTGELFF	TGCGCCAGCAGCCCCGGACAGGGGGCAAACACCGGGGAGCTGTTTTTT
TRBD2	TRBV5-1	TRBJ2-3	NA	CASSFLPLAGGARPDTQYF	TGCGCCAGCAGCTTTTTACCACTAGCGGGAGGCGCTCGCCCAGATACGCAGTATTTT
NA	TRBV30	TRBJ2-3	NA	CAWRGLQLTDTQYF	TGTGCCTGGAGAGGTTTACAGCTCACAGATACGCAGTATTTT
NA	TRBV11-2	TRBJ2-2	NA	CASSLDFQAGELFF	TGTGCCAGCAGCTTAGATTTCCAGGCCGGGGAGCTGTTTTTT
NA	TRBV19	TRBJ2-2	few	CASSIVGLNTGELFF	TGTGCCAGTAGTATAGTAGGACTAAACACCGGGGAGCTGTTTTTT
TRBD2	TRBV7-6	TRBJ2-2	once	CASSFGLAGAGGELFF	TGTGCCAGCAGCTTTGGACTAGCGGGAGCGGGCGGGGAGCTGTTTTTT
NA	TRBV30	TRBJ1-1	NA	CAWSSNAYSGETEAFF	TGTGCCTGGAGTTCCAACGCCTACTCGGGGGAGACTGAAGCTTTCTTT
TRBD1	TRBV7-9	TRBJ1-6	NA	CASSLDSGGDANSPLHF	TGTGCCAGCAGCTTAGATTCAGGGGGCGATGCTAATTCACCCCTCCACTTT
TRBD1	TRBV7-8	TRBJ1-5	NA	CASSRDSLDQPQHF	TGTGCCAGCAGCCGGGACAGTCTTGATCAGCCCCAGCATTTT
NA	TRBV28	TRBJ1-4	NA	CASLDSSTNEKLFF	TGTGCCAGCCTGGACAGTTCAACTAATGAAAAACTGTTTTTT
TRBD2	TRBV25-1	TRBJ2-1	NA	CASSELGLAGNNEQFF	TGTGCCAGCAGTGAATTGGGACTAGCGGGGAACAATGAGCAGTTCTTC
NA	TRBV3-1/TRBV3-2	TRBJ2-1	NA	CASSHRGAWNEQFF	TGTGCCAGCAGCCATCGGGGGGCCTGGAATGAGCAGTTCTTC
TRBD1	TRBV5-4	TRBJ1-2	NA	CASSLLTGGEGYTF	TGTGCCAGCAGCCTATTGACAGGGGGCGAAGGCTACACCTTC